This entry describes one T cell receptor (beta chain). The record originates from a study of blood T cell repertoires in COVID-19. Study-wide context: Sources were T cells, B-cell-depleted T cells, or PBMCs; the material itself was cDNA or gDNA.

The protocol was immunoSEQ multiplex PCR, while the TCRdb copy is restricted to in-frame clones and leaves out a portion. The sample consists of around 100,000 clones, under 80% of them appearing once. The CDR3 length is 14 residues. Germline V lookup: CDR1 LNHNV, CDR2 YYDKDF (reference sequence). Between the trimmed V and J ends, which lost 4 bases and 7 bases, there was a span of 14 bases. The V call is TRBV15, the J call TRBJ2-1, with D maybe TRBD2 (6 bases). The sequenced sample consisted of peripheral blood. The receptor was derived from a man aged 65 to 85 with active or convalescent COVID-19. The DNA of the CDR3 is TGTGCCACCAGCAAGGGGCGGGGAAGGAATGAGCAGTTCTTC. This sequence encodes CATSKGRGRNEQFF. Full variable domain (rest looked up from reference TRBV15 and TRBJ2-1): DAMVIQNPRYQVTQFGKPVTLSCSQTLNHNVMYWYQQKSSQAPKLLFHYYDKDFNNEADTPDNFQSRRPNTSFCFLDIRSPGLGDTAMYLCATSKGRGRNEQFFGPGTRLTVL.